These 26 T cell receptor beta chains were sequenced from one sample in a study of cytomegalovirus exposure and HLA in healthy donors. The PCR was carried out with 60 Vbeta primers and 13 Jbeta primers. Only in-frame clones appear in the TCRdb table, and some are missing; sequencing was by immunoSEQ multiplex PCR. Of 100,000 to 150,000 clones detected, about 70% appear once; the ten largest clones hold under 8.5%. The sequencing sample was made of PBMCs. The receptor set was obtained from a male donor in good health and CMV-seronegative.

CDR3 region: CASSPGAGVGYEQFF. The CDR3 region has the DNA TGTGCCAGCAGCCCTGGGGCGGGAGTTGGCTATGAGCAGTTCTTC. This chain joins TRBV4-2 and TRBJ2-1; 7 bases map to TRBD2. This CDR3 comprises 15 residues. After removal of 4 bases from V and 8 bases from J, the junction contained 11 bases not matched to a gene. Germline V lookup: CDR1 LGHNA, CDR2 YNFKEQ.

The gene calls are TRBV18 and TRBJ2-3; 7 bases fit TRBD2. This CDR3 has 17 amino acids. Germline CDR1 reads KGHSH; CDR2 reads LQKENI. With V trimmed by 4 bases and J by 3 bases, 13 bases remained unmatched. The CDR3 DNA follows: TGTGCCAGCTCACTCGGCGGGGGACCTCCGCCAACAGATACGCAGTATTTT. Translation: CASSLGGGPPPTDTQYF. The whole variable domain, filled in from reference TRBV18 and TRBJ2-3, reads NAGVMQNPRHLVRRRGQEARLRCSPMKGHSHVYWYRQLPEEGLKFMVYLQKENIIDESGMPKERFSAEFPKEGPSILRIQQVVRGDSAAYFCASSLGGGPPPTDTQYFGPGTRLTVL.

The chain carries TRBV19 and TRBJ1-6; D is undetermined. The V and J ends lost 8 bases and 6 bases respectively, with 17 bases between them. Germline V gives CDR1 LNHDA, CDR2 SQIVND (reference sequence). This CDR3 contains 15 residues. The DNA for the CDR3 is TGTGCCAGTGGGCCCCGGGGTGCGAGTAATTCACCCCTCCACTTT. Amino acid sequence: CASGPRGASNSPLHF.

This clone was found once. The chain links TRBV30 to TRBJ2-3, with D uncertain. Germline V lookup: CDR1 GTSNPN, CDR2 SVGIG (reference sequence). Deletions cut 3 bases from V and 4 bases from J, with 11 bases between. There are 13 residues in the CDR3. CDR3 nucleotide sequence: TGTGCCTGGAGCACAATTCCGTCAGATACGCAGTATTTT. This codes for CAWSTIPSDTQYF.

The V and J genes are TRBV19 and TRBJ2-1, with D possibly matching TRBD2 (5 bases). V gave up 3 bases and J gave up 15 bases, with 15 bases separating them. The germline gives CDR1 LNHDA, CDR2 SQIVND (reference sequence). The length of the CDR3 is 12 residues. DNA of the CDR3: TGTGCCAGTAGTATTGAGGGCCGGGGTACGTTCTTC. Protein sequence: CASSIEGRGTFF.

The DNA for the CDR3 is TGTGCCAGCAGTTTACTGGGGACAAGACCCACTGAAGCTTTCTTT. This sequence encodes CASSLLGTRPTEAFF. This chain joins TRBV6-5 and TRBJ1-1, with a possible D match to TRBD1 (6 bases). This CDR3 comprises 15 residues. Looked up from germline, CDR1 is MNHEY and CDR2 is SVGAGI. Trimming left V 4 bases short and J 4 bases short, with 16 bases between.

This chain links TRBV4-1 with TRBJ2-7, with D perhaps TRBD2 (6 bases). The CDR3 extends over 13 amino acids. Trimming removed 8 bases at V and 4 bases at J, with 15 bases between. CDR1 is MGHRA, CDR2 YSYEKL, per germline. The CDR3 coding sequence is TGCGCCAGCGAAGGGTTGCGGGGTTACGAGCAGTACTTC. This sequence encodes CASEGLRGYEQYF.

This clone appeared a single time. CDR3 region: CASSLGDRESYEQYF. CDR3 nucleotide sequence: TGCGCCAGCAGCTTGGGAGACAGGGAGTCCTACGAGCAGTACTTC. This chain connects TRBV5-1 to TRBJ2-7; 7 bases map to TRBD1. V lost 0 bases and J lost 1; bases outside the gene matches: 4. The germline V gene encodes CDR1 SGHRS and CDR2 YFSETQ. CDR3 length: 15 residues.

The rearrangement uses TRBV4-1 and TRBJ2-1, with 8 positions matching TRBD2. From germline, CDR1 is MGHRA and CDR2 YSYEKL. The CDR3 totals 16 residues. Losses at the gene ends were 0 bases for V and 7 bases for J; bases not matched to a gene: 8. The CDR3 region has the DNA TGCGCCAGCAGCCAAGATCCCAGCGGGAGTGGGAATGAGCAGTTCTTC. Amino acids: CASSQDPSGSGNEQFF.

The V call is TRBV28, the J call TRBJ1-1, with D perhaps matching TRBD1 (6 bases). Trimming left V 5 bases short and J 1 base short, with 14 bases between. CDR3 size: 15 residues. CDR1 and CDR2 from the germline V gene are MDHEN and SYDVKM. For the CDR3, the DNA is TGTGCCAGCAGTCGTCTACAGGGAAAGAACACTGAAGCTTTCTTT. Its protein product is CASSRLQGKNTEAFF.

V and J are TRBV4-3 and TRBJ1-1; D may be TRBD1 (5 bases). The CDR3 extends over 13 amino acids. Trimming cost V 2 bases and J 3 bases, with 7 bases left between them. The germline V gene has CDR1 LGHNA and CDR2 YSLEER. As DNA, the CDR3 is TGCGCCAGCAGCCAACCAGGGTACACTGAAGCTTTCTTT. Its protein is CASSQPGYTEAFF.

The DNA of the CDR3 is TGTGCCAGCAGCCCGGGGACTAGCCGTAATGAGCAGTTCTTC. Amino acid sequence: CASSPGTSRNEQFF. This chain joins TRBV5-5 and TRBJ2-1, with TRBD2 matching 9 bases. V was clipped by 4 bases and J by 7 bases; unmatched bases: 6. Germline V gene data show CDR1 as SGHKS and CDR2 as YYEKEE (reference sequence). The CDR3 length is 14 residues.

This rearrangement joins TRBV5-1 to TRBJ2-1; TRBD1 aligns across 7 bases. Germline V gene data show CDR1 as SGHRS and CDR2 as YFSETQ. The trim removed 4 bases at V and 6 bases at J, leaving 4 bases unmatched. CDR3 length: 13 residues. CDR3 region: CASSRDSTNEQFF. The CDR3 coding sequence is TGCGCCAGCAGCCGGGACAGTACCAATGAGCAGTTCTTC.

In this sample, this clone turned up once. The chain has TRBV29-1 and TRBJ1-2, with TRBD1 matching over 7 bases. The V gene end was trimmed by 1 base and the J gene end by 2 bases; junction bases not matched to a gene: 7. The CDR3 covers 15 residues. The germline gives CDR1 SQVTM, CDR2 ANQGSEA. The CDR3 region has the DNA TGCAGCGTTGAAGCACCGGGACAGCTCAACTATGGCTACACCTTC. Translating gives CSVEAPGQLNYGYTF. The variable domain in full, with the rest retrieved from reference TRBV29-1 and TRBJ1-2, is SAVISQKPSRDICQRGTSLTIQCQVDSQVTMMFWYRQQPGQSLTLIATANQGSEATYESGFVIDKFPISRPNLTFSTLTVSNMSPEDSSIYLCSVEAPGQLNYGYTFGSGTRLTVV.

The chain has TRBV18 and TRBJ1-1; possible D gene TRBD1, 5 bases. V gave up 0 bases and J gave up 4 bases, with 12 bases separating them. The CDR3 contains 15 residues. Germline assignment: CDR1 KGHSH and CDR2 LQKENI. CDR3 region: CASSPPVGRGTEAFF. Here the CDR3 DNA reads TGTGCCAGCTCACCACCCGTGGGGCGAGGCACTGAAGCTTTCTTT.

This sequence joins TRBV7-9 and TRBJ2-2; the D gene is possibly TRBD1 (5 bases). Between the trimmed V and J ends, which lost 5 bases and 1 base, there was a span of 8 bases. Germline V gene data show CDR1 as SEHNR and CDR2 as FQNEAQ (reference sequence). The CDR3 has 14 amino acids. CDR3 sequence: CASSQDKNTGELFF. CDR3 DNA sequence: TGTGCCAGCAGCCAGGACAAGAACACCGGGGAGCTGTTTTTT. Together with reference TRBV7-9 and TRBJ2-2, the CDR3 gives the full variable domain: DTGVSQNPRHKITKRGQNVTFRCDPISEHNRLYWYRQTLGQGPEFLTYFQNEAQLEKSRLLSDRFSAERPKGSFSTLEIQRTEQGDSAMYLCASSQDKNTGELFFGEGSRLTVL.

V usage is TRBV9 and J usage is TRBJ1-4, with D possibly TRBD1 on 6 matching bases. Germline V CDR1 and CDR2: SGDLS, YYNGEE. V lost 5 bases, J lost 4 bases, and 9 bases lay in between. This CDR3 is 13 amino acids long. The CDR3 region is CASSRGHNEKLFF. In DNA, the CDR3 is TGTGCCAGCAGTCGGGGACATAATGAAAAACTGTTTTTT.

V usage is TRBV29-1 and J usage is TRBJ2-5, with D maybe TRBD1 (6 bases). The end of the DNA is better explained by TRBJ2-7, so the J call may be wrong. The CDR3 runs to 10 residues. CDR1 is SQVTM and CDR2 is ANQGSEA in the germline V gene. The CDR3 is CSAGVGEQYF. The CDR3 DNA follows: TGCAGCGCAGGGGTTGGCGAGCAGTACTTC.

This clone has only one observation. J is TRBJ1-6 and V is TRBV5-8; possibly TRBD1 for D (5 bases). The germline V gene has CDR1 SGHTS and CDR2 YDEGEE. V lost 5 bases and J 7 bases, leaving 13 bases between the germline ends. This CDR3 spans 14 amino acids. DNA of the CDR3: TGTGCCAGCAGGCCCCGGGGGGGAAATTCACCCCTCCACTTT. It is translated as CASRPRGGNSPLHF. Using reference TRBV5-8 and TRBJ1-6 for the parts outside the CDR3, the full variable domain is EAGVTQSPTHLIKTRGQQATLRCSPISGHTSVYWYQQALGLGLQFLLWYDEGEERNRGNFPPRFSGRQFPNYSSELNVNALELEDSALYLCASRPRGGNSPLHFGNGTRLTVT.

This clone is a singleton in its sample. The chain recombines TRBV5-1 with TRBJ2-3; 7 bases match TRBD1. With 2 bases clipped from V and 0 bases from J, the junction kept 3 bases outside the gene matches. The length of the CDR3 is 15 residues. Germline V CDR1 and CDR2: SGHRS, YFSETQ. The CDR3 here is CASSLRGPSTDTQYF. CDR3 sequence (DNA): TGCGCCAGCAGCTTAAGGGGGCCGAGCACAGATACGCAGTATTTT.

The V and J genes are TRBV20-1 and TRBJ2-7; perhaps TRBD1 as D (5 bases). The CDR3 length is 11 residues. Trimming removed 3 bases at V and 3 bases at J, with 6 bases between. Germline values: CDR1 DFQATT, CDR2 SNEGSKA (reference sequence). CDR3 sequence: CSASQGYEQYF. Here the CDR3 DNA reads TGCAGTGCTAGCCAGGGCTACGAGCAGTACTTC.

The genes are TRBV27 and TRBJ1-5; TRBD1 might be the D (6 bases). The germline V and J ends were trimmed by 8 bases and 6 bases, with 17 bases remaining between them. Germline V gene lookup returns CDR1 MNHEY and CDR2 SMNVEV (reference sequence). The CDR3 has 14 amino acids. The CDR3 nucleotides read TGTGCCAGCGCCCCGCGGGGGCTGGTTCAGCCCCAGCATTTT. This gives the protein CASAPRGLVQPQHF.

The rearrangement links TRBV11-2 to TRBJ2-7; 7 bases match TRBD1. The CDR3 totals 15 residues. Germline-derived CDR1 and CDR2 are SGHAT and FQNNGV. With 5 bases clipped from V and 5 bases from J, the junction kept 12 bases outside the gene matches. The CDR3 sequence is CASSALTGRRNEQYF. Here the CDR3 DNA reads TGTGCCAGCAGCGCCCTGACAGGGAGAAGGAACGAGCAGTACTTC.

The chain is built from TRBV6-1 and TRBJ1-5, with D tentatively TRBD1 (5 bases). In germline, CDR1 is MNHNS, CDR2 SASEGT. Trimming took 3 bases from V and 0 from J, leaving 12 bases between them. The length of the CDR3 is 16 residues. The CDR3 DNA is TGTGCCAGCAGTGACTTGCCGGGGGTTAGCAATCAGCCCCAGCATTTT. It is translated as CASSDLPGVSNQPQHF.

Ten or more counts support this clone. This rearrangement joins TRBV6-6 to TRBJ1-2; D not certain. Trimming pared 0 bases from V and 6 bases from J, leaving 11 bases between. There are 14 residues in the CDR3. Per germline, CDR1 MNHNY and CDR2 SVGAGI (reference sequence). The CDR3 here is CASSYSEGANGYTF. Here the CDR3 DNA reads TGTGCCAGCAGTTACTCAGAGGGAGCGAATGGCTACACCTTC.

The chain is built from TRBV11-2 and TRBJ2-1; 10 nucleotides line up with TRBD2. This CDR3 is built from 16 residues. Trimming at V came to 1 base and at J to 12 bases, leaving 12 bases not matched to a gene. The germline CDR1 and CDR2 sequences are SGHAT and FQNNGV. CDR3 protein: CASSLVLASGGTGQFF. The CDR3 nucleotides read TGTGCCAGCAGCTTAGTTTTGGCTAGCGGGGGTACTGGGCAGTTCTTC.